This TCR beta chain was sequenced for a study of shared clonotypes between healthy human individuals. All of the donors resided in Nashville, Tennessee, and each was a Caucasian adult. CDR3 length equals 12 residues. The germline V gene encodes CDR1 GTSNPN and CDR2 SVGIG (reference sequence). The ends were cut back, 3 bases at V and 5 bases at J, with 10 bases in the middle. Genomic DNA of every subset was divided equally among multiple immunoSEQ plates. Assay used: immunoSEQ multiplex PCR; TCRdb lists only in-frame clones, some missing. The sample has about 92,000 clones, around 47% seen once; the top ten hold roughly 16%.

The clonotype originates from a middle-aged woman in good health. Some clones in this sample may be carry-over from other donors' samples. The sample taken for sequencing was PBMCs. The chain links TRBV30 to TRBJ2-5; possible D gene TRBD2, 5 bases. The CDR3 coding sequence is TGTGCCTGGAGCGTCGGGGTTGAGACCCAGTACTTC. Its translation is CAWSVGVETQYF.